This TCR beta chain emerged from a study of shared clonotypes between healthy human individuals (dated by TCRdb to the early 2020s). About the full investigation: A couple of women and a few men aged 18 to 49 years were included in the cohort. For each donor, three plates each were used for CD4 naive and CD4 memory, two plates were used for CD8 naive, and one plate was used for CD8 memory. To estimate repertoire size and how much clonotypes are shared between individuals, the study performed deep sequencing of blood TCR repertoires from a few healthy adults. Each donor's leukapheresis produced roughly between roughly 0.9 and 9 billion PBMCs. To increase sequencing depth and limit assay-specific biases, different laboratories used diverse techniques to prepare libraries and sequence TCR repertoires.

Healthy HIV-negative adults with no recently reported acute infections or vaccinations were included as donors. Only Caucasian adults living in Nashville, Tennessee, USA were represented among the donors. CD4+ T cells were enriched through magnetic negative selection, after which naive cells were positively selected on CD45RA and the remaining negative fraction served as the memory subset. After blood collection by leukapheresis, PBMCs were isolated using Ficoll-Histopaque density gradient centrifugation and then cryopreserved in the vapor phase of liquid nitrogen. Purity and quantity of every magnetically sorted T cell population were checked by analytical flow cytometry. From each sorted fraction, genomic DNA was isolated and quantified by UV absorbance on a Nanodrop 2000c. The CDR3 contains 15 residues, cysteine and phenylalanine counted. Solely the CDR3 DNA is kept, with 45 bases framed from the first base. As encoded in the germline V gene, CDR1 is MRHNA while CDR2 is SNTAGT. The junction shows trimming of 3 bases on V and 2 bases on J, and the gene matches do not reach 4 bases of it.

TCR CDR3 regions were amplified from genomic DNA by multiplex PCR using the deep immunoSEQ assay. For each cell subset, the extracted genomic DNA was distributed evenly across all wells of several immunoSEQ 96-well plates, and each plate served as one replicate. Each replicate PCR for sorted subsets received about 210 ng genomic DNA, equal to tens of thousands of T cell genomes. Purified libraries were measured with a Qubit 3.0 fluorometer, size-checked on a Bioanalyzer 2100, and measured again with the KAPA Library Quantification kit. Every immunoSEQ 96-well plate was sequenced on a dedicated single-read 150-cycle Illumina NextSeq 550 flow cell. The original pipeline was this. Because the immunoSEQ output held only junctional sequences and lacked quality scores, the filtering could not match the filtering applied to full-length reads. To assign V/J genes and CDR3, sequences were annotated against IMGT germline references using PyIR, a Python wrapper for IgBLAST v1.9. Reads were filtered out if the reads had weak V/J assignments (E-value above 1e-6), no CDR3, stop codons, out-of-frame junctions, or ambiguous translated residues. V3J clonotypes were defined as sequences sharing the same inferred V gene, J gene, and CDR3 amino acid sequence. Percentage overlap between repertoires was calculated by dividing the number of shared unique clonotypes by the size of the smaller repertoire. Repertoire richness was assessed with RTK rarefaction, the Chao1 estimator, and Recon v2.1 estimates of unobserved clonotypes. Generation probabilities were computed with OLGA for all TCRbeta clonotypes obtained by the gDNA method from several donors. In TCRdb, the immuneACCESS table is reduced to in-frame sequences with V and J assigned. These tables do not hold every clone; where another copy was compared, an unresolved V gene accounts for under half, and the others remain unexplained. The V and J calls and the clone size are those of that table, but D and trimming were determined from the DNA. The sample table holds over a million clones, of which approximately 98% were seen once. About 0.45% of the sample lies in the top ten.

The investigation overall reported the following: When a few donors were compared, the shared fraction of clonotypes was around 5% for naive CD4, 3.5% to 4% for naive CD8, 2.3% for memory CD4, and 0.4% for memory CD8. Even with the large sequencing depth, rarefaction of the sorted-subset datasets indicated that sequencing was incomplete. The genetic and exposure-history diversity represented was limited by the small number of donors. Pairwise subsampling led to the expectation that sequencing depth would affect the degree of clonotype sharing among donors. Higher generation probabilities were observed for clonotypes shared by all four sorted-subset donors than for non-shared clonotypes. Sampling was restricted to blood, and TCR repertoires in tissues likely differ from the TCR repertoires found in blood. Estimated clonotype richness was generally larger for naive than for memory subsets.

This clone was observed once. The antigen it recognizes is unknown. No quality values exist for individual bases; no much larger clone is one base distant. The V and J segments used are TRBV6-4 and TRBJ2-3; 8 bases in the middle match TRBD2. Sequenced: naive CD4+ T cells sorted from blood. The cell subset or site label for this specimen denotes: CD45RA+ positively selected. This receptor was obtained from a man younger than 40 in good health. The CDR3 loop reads CASSETSAPTDTQYF. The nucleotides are TGTGCCAGCAGTGAGACTAGCGCCCCCACAGATACGCAGTATTTT.